A selection of T cell receptor beta chains follows, all from one sample in a study of control samples from healthy donors and cancer patients. Assay used: immunoSEQ multiplex PCR; TCRdb lists only in-frame clones, some missing. The data show some 130,000 clones, approximately 92% seen once. Sequenced input: blood. All receptors come from a man aged 30-40 years in good health. Both conserved end residues are part of each CDR3.

TRBJ1-1	TRBV2	CASSERALNTEAFF
TRBJ2-5	TRBV19	CASSPSGEQETQYF
TRBJ1-1	TRBV12-5	CASGSQGRVTEAFF
TRBJ2-7	TRBV13	CASSLGWSYEQYF
TRBJ2-7	TRBV23-1	CASSQSREGTGDSYEQYF
TRBJ2-7	TRBV11-3	CASSLVAKSYEQYF
TRBJ2-1	TRBV10-3	CAISTNNPSSYNEQFF
TRBJ2-7	TRBV15	CATSRDPPGLAGIEQYF
TRBJ2-2	TRBV29-1	CSVAGHKNTGELFF
TRBJ2-5	TRBV19	CASSMGLASETQYF
TRBJ2-7	TRBV2	CASVDRGGSYEQYF
TRBJ2-7	TRBV6-1	CASSEGTSGSYEQYF
TRBJ1-5	TRBV10-3	CAISGTGGQPQHF
TRBJ2-1	TRBV6-5	CASPNYNEQFF
TRBJ1-6	TRBV6-5	CASSYARDGYNSPLHF
TRBJ1-1	TRBV9	CASSLRWSGDTEAFF
TRBJ2-7	TRBV19	CASSIGQVPSYEQYF
TRBJ1-5	TRBV18	CASSPGGANVNSNQPQHF
TRBJ2-1	TRBV7-9	CASSLSRLAGRGVGEQFF
TRBJ2-2	TRBV19	CASSPGTNTGELFF
TRBJ2-1	TRBV19	CASTPTSSYNEQFF
TRBJ2-7	TRBV2	CASSNPLGGTGQQYF
TRBJ2-1	TRBV6-2/TRBV6-3	CASSYSIGLAGVNEQFF
TRBJ1-4	TRBV9	CASSVGEGVEKLFF
TRBJ2-7	TRBV27	CASSQGHEQYF
TRBJ1-1	TRBV19	CASRSGRQANTEAFF
TRBJ1-1	TRBV19	CASSSNPGQGNTEAFF
TRBJ2-1	TRBV2	CASSMKGWDYNEQFF
TRBJ1-3	TRBV18	CASSLNRGTSGNTIYF
TRBJ1-2	TRBV20-1	CSARLGYGYTF
TRBJ2-1	TRBV29-1	CSVVDPGEQFF
TRBJ2-2	TRBV29-1	CSVGNYPGELFF
TRBJ2-5	TRBV5-6	CASSFLASKETQYF
TRBJ2-1	TRBV7-8	CASLISGVGYNEQFF
TRBJ2-3	TRBV20-1	CSASDPTRITDTQYF
TRBJ2-5	TRBV25-1	CASSLATFTQETQYF
TRBJ1-5	TRBV6-6	CASSYAEQPQHF
TRBJ2-7	TRBV28	CASSDTGTAGDEQYF
TRBJ2-1	TRBV7-9	CASSLQRPYNEQFF
TRBJ2-3	TRBV7-2	CASSLFSGVVDTQYF
TRBJ2-7	TRBV7-9	CASSLYTMGQYF
TRBJ2-1	TRBV27	CASSPRTSGTQLPNEQFF
TRBJ2-5	TRBV21-1	CASPRQGPSETQYF
TRBJ1-2	TRBV7-3	CASSYDGSYGYTF
TRBJ2-2	TRBV11-3	CASSLALWRKNTGELFF
TRBJ2-7	TRBV5-1	CASSAGLAGPSEQYF
TRBJ2-7	TRBV3-1/TRBV3-2	CASSQGLAPTYEQYF
TRBJ2-2	TRBV11-2	CASSSLGVLSGELFF
TRBJ1-5	TRBV7-9	CASSLGQASFEPQHF
TRBJ2-5	TRBV29-1	CSAMRNPQETQYF
TRBJ2-7	TRBV25-1	CASSERFEQYF